This TCR beta chain was identified in a study of blood T cell repertoires in COVID-19. Study-level background: COVID-19 samples, acute and convalescent, were from the United States, Italy and Spain. Sources were T cells, B-cell-depleted T cells, or PBMCs; the material itself was cDNA or gDNA.

TCRdb's copy holds only in-frame clones and misses some; the assay was immunoSEQ multiplex PCR. The data hold about 200,000 clones, with around nine tenths observed a single time. V was clipped by 4 bases and J by 2 bases; unmatched bases: 6. Germline V gene data show CDR1 as KGHDR and CDR2 as SFDVKD. This CDR3 contains 17 residues. The genes are TRBV24-1 and TRBJ2-5; 13 nucleotides align to TRBD2. This TCR was sampled from a young man with active or convalescent COVID-19. Material for sequencing was peripheral blood. CDR3 amino acids: CATSDSGLAGEQETQYF. The CDR3 nucleotides read TGTGCCACCAGTGACTCAGGACTAGCGGGAGAGCAAGAGACCCAGTACTTC.